The TCR beta chain described here comes from a study of radiotherapy plus CTLA-4 blockade in lung cancer. In the study overall: Across the patients, objective responses occurred in 18%, and disease control in about 29%. Study-wide findings and caveats: Blood saw expansion of tumor-derived TCR clones after radiotherapy plus ipilimumab.

Assay used: immunoSEQ multiplex PCR; TCRdb lists only in-frame clones, some missing. The sample shows approximately 19,000 clones, more than 70% of them seen only once. Looked up from germline, CDR1 is SGHRS and CDR2 is YFSETQ. This CDR3 has 13 amino acids. Trimming took 6 bases from V and 6 from J, leaving 14 bases between them. For this clone: Its specificity is not known.

Enrolled patients, whose metastatic non-small-cell lung cancer was chemo-refractory, received focal radiation plus CTLA-4 blockade with ipilimumab. The sequences come from peripheral blood, collected from a patient treated with radiotherapy plus ipilimumab. The J gene is TRBJ2-3, the V gene TRBV5-1; D possibly corresponds to TRBD2 (6 bases). The source of this sequence is a human donor with non-small cell lung cancer whose response to radiotherapy plus ipilimumab could not be evaluated. CDR3 DNA: TGCGCCAGCACCATTGGAGGGGAGGATACGCAGTATTTT. It specifies CASTIGGEDTQYF.